A selection of T cell receptor beta chains follows, all from one sample in a study of OX40 agonist ivuxolimab in advanced cancers. TCRdb keeps only in-frame clones here, not all; method: immunoSEQ multiplex PCR. The repertoire has approximately 61,000 clones, roughly nine tenths of them found once; the top ten carry about 1.3%. Material: CD4+ or CD8+ T cells sorted from blood, obtained in a trial of the OX40 agonist ivuxolimab. All receptors come from an adult with an advanced solid tumor such as melanoma, head and neck, liver or kidney cancer. Each CDR3 is given with its conserved first and last residue. D genes are given only for firm matches. Size is omitted from some rows. Given values are once, few, many or a class for expanded clones.

-,-,TRBJ2-1,TRBV7-2,CASSQDFYNEQFF,TGTGCCAGCAGCCAAGACTTCTACAATGAGCAGTTCTTC
-,TRBD1,TRBJ1-5,TRBV7-9,CASSSPGQGIRDQPQHF,TGTGCCAGCAGCTCCCCGGGACAGGGAATACGGGATCAGCCCCAGCATTTT
-,TRBD1,TRBJ1-1,TRBV19,CASSNPGQGARETEAFF,TGTGCCAGTAGTAATCCGGGACAGGGGGCGAGAGAGACTGAAGCTTTCTTT
-,-,TRBJ2-3,TRBV6-6,CASSPDLNTNTDTQYF,TGTGCCAGCAGTCCGGACTTGAACACGAACACAGATACGCAGTATTTT
-,-,TRBJ2-2,TRBV5-1,CASSLNELSTGELFF,TGCGCCAGCAGCTTGAATGAACTTTCCACCGGGGAGCTGTTTTTT
-,-,TRBJ1-2,TRBV6-5,CASSYSTKQGYGYTF,TGTGCCAGCAGTTACTCGACTAAGCAGGGCTATGGCTACACCTTC
-,TRBD2,TRBJ2-5,TRBV2,CASSEARGTLGTQYF,TGTGCCAGCAGTGAAGCGCGGGGGACCTTAGGGACCCAGTACTTC
few,-,TRBJ1-5,TRBV6-6,CASRSGAGNQPQHF,TGTGCCAGCAGGTCGGGGGCAGGGAATCAGCCCCAGCATTTT
-,-,TRBJ2-3,TRBV19,CASSPGGLFTDTQYF,TGTGCCAGTAGTCCAGGAGGGTTATTCACAGATACGCAGTATTTT
-,-,TRBJ2-4,TRBV18,CASSQGTKNIQYF,TGTGCCAGCTCACAGGGAACCAAAAACATTCAGTACTTC
-,-,TRBJ2-3,TRBV7-2,CASSLNPSTDTQYF,TGTGCCAGCAGCCTAAATCCAAGTACAGATACGCAGTATTTT
-,TRBD1,TRBJ2-7,TRBV5-4,CASSLQGGPYEQYF,TGTGCCAGCAGCTTACAGGGGGGCCCCTACGAGCAGTACTTC
-,-,TRBJ2-1,TRBV27,CASSPNLGVLKGSYNEQFF,TGTGCCAGCAGTCCCAATCTAGGAGTACTGAAGGGGTCCTACAATGAGCAGTTCTTC
-,TRBD2,TRBJ2-1,TRBV4-3,CASSQVGGRAYNEQFF,TGCGCCAGCAGCCAAGTGGGCGGGAGGGCTTACAATGAGCAGTTCTTC
-,-,TRBJ1-3,TRBV23-1,CANNQSLIQGTGNTIYF,TGCGCCAACAACCAAAGTCTGATACAGGGTACTGGAAACACCATATATTTT
once,-,TRBJ2-2,TRBV27,CASSPSGTSNTGELFF,TGTGCCAGCAGCCCAAGCGGGACATCGAACACCGGGGAGCTGTTTTTT
once,-,TRBJ2-7,TRBV6-5,CASSYRSQGGSYEQYF,TGTGCCAGCAGTTACCGTTCACAGGGGGGGTCCTACGAGCAGTACTTC
once,TRBD2,TRBJ2-7,TRBV4-3,CASRLGLAGLYEQYF,TGCGCCAGCAGACTGGGACTAGCGGGACTATACGAGCAGTACTTC
-,-,TRBJ2-7,TRBV4-1,CASSRPGLGYEQYF,TGCGCCAGCAGCCGACCCGGGCTAGGCTACGAGCAGTACTTC
-,TRBD1,TRBJ2-7,TRBV9,CASSPRDSLYEQYF,TGTGCCAGCAGCCCCCGGGACAGCCTATACGAGCAGTACTTC
-,TRBD2,TRBJ2-1,TRBV9,CASSVLGTSGGAAFEQFF,TGTGCCAGCAGCGTACTGGGGACTAGCGGGGGGGCGGCGTTTGAGCAGTTCTTC
once,TRBD1,TRBJ1-2,TRBV6-5,CASSPRSRGPGYTF,TGTGCCAGCAGCCCCAGGTCCAGGGGGCCCGGCTACACCTTC
-,-,TRBJ1-2,TRBV21-1,CASSKEVSTILITGYTF,TGTGCCAGCAGCAAAGAGGTCTCAACCATCTTAATTACAGGCTACACCTTC
-,-,TRBJ1-1,TRBV7-8,CASSAQQVYTEAFF,TGTGCCAGCAGCGCCCAGCAGGTTTACACTGAAGCTTTCTTT
-,TRBD2,TRBJ2-5,TRBV28,CASVRTSGSGETQYF,TGTGCCAGCGTTAGGACTAGCGGGAGTGGGGAGACCCAGTACTTC
once,TRBD1,TRBJ1-2,TRBV6-1,CASSGPGTDYGYTF,TGTGCCAGCAGTGGCCCGGGGACAGATTATGGCTACACCTTC
-,-,TRBJ2-1,TRBV18,CASSRAGPAYNEQFF,TGTGCCAGCTCTCGTGCAGGCCCAGCCTACAATGAGCAGTTCTTC
-,-,TRBJ2-1,TRBV6-4,CASSDQTGNNEQFF,TGTGCCAGCAGTGACCAAACAGGGAACAATGAGCAGTTCTTC
-,-,TRBJ1-1,TRBV7-2,CASGNVGGTEAFF,TGTGCCAGCGGGAACGTTGGGGGCACTGAAGCTTTCTTT
-,-,TRBJ1-5,TRBV29-1,CSVETGDGQPQHF,TGCAGCGTTGAAACAGGTGATGGTCAGCCCCAGCATTTT
-,-,TRBJ2-1,TRBV5-4,CASSLGGGTTHNEQFF,TGTGCCAGCAGCTTGGGAGGGGGGACTACCCACAATGAGCAGTTCTTC
-,-,TRBJ2-5,TRBV15,CATSSGPEETQYF,TGTGCCACCAGCAGCGGACCAGAAGAGACCCAGTACTTC
-,-,TRBJ2-2,TRBV6-1,CASRLDGDTGELFF,TGTGCCAGCAGGCTGGACGGAGACACCGGGGAGCTGTTTTTT
-,TRBD2,TRBJ2-7,TRBV5-6,CASSLFEREDGYEQYF,TGTGCCAGCAGCTTGTTCGAGCGGGAGGACGGATACGAGCAGTACTTC
-,TRBD1,TRBJ1-2,TRBV7-9,CASSLVTGTNYGYTF,TGTGCCAGCAGCTTAGTGACAGGGACTAACTATGGCTACACCTTC
-,-,TRBJ1-5,TRBV30,CAWGQNNQPQHF,TGTGCCTGGGGACAGAACAATCAGCCCCAGCATTTT
-,TRBD1,TRBJ2-7,TRBV6-5,CASTRQGQSHEQYF,TGTGCCAGCACCAGACAGGGGCAATCCCACGAGCAGTACTTC
-,-,TRBJ1-2,TRBV5-5,CASSLRPEGNYGYTF,TGTGCCAGCAGCTTGCGTCCGGAGGGAAACTATGGCTACACCTTC
-,-,TRBJ1-5,TRBV15,CATSRGVYSNQSQHF,TGTGCCACCAGCAGAGGCGTCTATAGCAATCAGTCCCAGCATTTT
-,TRBD1,TRBJ2-1,TRBV27,CASSLWGTGSYNEQFF,TGTGCCAGCAGTTTATGGGGGACAGGCTCCTACAATGAGCAGTTCTTC
-,-,TRBJ2-5,TRBV7-9,CASSLGLETQYF,TGTGCCAGCAGCTTAGGTCTAGAGACCCAGTACTTC
few,-,TRBJ2-5,TRBV5-1,CASSPTPRAGETQYF,TGCGCCAGCAGTCCGACTCCTAGGGCCGGGGAGACCCAGTACTTC